This T cell receptor (beta chain) was profiled in a study of blood T cells in healthy people across ages. Sample-barcoded 5' priming and a J-beta primer mix drove a second PCR of about 7 to 11 cycles. Template switching added a 12-random-nucleotide identifier to every cDNA molecule. TCRdb independently ran MiXCR on the 5' RACE reads; one entry per CDR3 protein. The sample lists nearly 800,000 distinct CDR3 sequences, 20% to 25% occurring once. The V segment lost 5 bases and the J segment 4 bases; nucleotides outside the gene matches: 8. The CDR3 has 15 residues. Separately, the same data were catalogued under a study of T cells of mothers and their children. As that report states: Across the analysis, no persistent microchimeric T cell clones were detected.

This chain links TRBV12-3 or TRBV12-4 with TRBJ1-5; 7 bases are a match to TRBD1. The specimen sequenced was blood. This TCR came from a boy aged 10-17 years in good health. The CDR3 sequence is CASSETGFRNQPQHF. DNA of the CDR3: TGTGCCAGCAGTGAGACAGGGTTTAGGAATCAGCCCCAGCATTTT.